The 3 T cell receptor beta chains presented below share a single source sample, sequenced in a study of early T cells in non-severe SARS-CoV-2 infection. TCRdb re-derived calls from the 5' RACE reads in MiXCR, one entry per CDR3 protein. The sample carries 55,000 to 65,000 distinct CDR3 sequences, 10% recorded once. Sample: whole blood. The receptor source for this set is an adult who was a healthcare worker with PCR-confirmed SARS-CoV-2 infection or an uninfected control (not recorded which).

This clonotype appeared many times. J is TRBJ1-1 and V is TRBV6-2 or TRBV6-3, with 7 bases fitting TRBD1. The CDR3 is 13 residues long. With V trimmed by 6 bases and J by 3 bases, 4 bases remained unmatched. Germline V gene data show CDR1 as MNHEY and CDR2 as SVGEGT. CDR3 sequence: CASSQDRDTEAFF. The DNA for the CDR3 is TGTGCCAGCAGCCAAGACAGGGACACTGAAGCTTTCTTT.

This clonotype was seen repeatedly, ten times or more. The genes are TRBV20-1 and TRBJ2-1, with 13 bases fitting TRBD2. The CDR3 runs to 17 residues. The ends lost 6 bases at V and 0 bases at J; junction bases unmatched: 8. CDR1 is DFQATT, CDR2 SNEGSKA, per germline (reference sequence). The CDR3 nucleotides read TGCAGTGCCATGGGACTAGCGGGATCCGTCTCCTACAATGAGCAGTTCTTC. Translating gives CSAMGLAGSVSYNEQFF.

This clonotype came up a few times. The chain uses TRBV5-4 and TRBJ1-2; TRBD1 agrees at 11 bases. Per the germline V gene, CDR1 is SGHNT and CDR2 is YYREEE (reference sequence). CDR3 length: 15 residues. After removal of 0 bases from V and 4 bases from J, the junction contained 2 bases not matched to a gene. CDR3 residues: CASSLVGTGGYGYTF. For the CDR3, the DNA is TGTGCCAGCAGCTTGGTTGGGACAGGGGGCTATGGCTACACCTTC.